This T cell receptor beta chain comes out of a study of blood T cell repertoires in COVID-19. At the level of the study: T cells, B-cell-depleted T cells, or PBMCs supplied cDNA or gDNA.

CDR1 and CDR2 from the germline V gene are LNHDA and SQIVND (reference sequence). This CDR3 spans 20 amino acids. V was trimmed by 3 bases and J by 2 bases, leaving 29 bases between them. The method was immunoSEQ multiplex PCR; TCRdb's version includes in-frame clones alone and lacks a portion of them. The table includes fewer than 600,000 clones, over 75% detected once. The study assigned cohorts using participant-reported clinical history. V gene TRBV19 combines with J gene TRBJ2-7, with D perhaps TRBD2 (5 bases). The clonotype was recovered from a woman aged 40 to 55 who had recovered from COVID-19. Source material: PBMCs or T cells enriched from blood (not recorded which). CDR3 loop: CASSIYIATHPGSPTYEQYF. CDR3 sequence (DNA): TGTGCCAGTAGTATTTACATTGCGACTCATCCTGGGAGTCCCACCTACGAGCAGTACTTC.